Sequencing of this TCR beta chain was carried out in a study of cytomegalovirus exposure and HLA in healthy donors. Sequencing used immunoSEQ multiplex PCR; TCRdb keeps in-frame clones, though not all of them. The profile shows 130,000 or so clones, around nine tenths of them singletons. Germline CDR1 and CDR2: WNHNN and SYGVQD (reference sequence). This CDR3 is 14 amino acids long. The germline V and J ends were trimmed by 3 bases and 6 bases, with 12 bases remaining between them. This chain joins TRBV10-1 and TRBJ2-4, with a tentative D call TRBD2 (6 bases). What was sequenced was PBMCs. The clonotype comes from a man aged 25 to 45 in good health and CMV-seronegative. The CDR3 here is CASSDQEGRNIQYF. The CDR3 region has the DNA TGCGCCAGCAGTGACCAGGAGGGACGAAACATTCAGTACTTC.